This T cell receptor beta chain derives from a study of beta chain features in type 1 diabetes. One heparinised blood draw, averaging roughly 110 mL, came from each donor. Expressed TCRB transcripts were sequenced because the isolated RNA had all been reverse transcribed beforehand. This table comes from immunoSEQ multiplex PCR, and its TCRdb copy is limited to in-frame clones, with some not included. The sample yields 350,000 or so clones, less than 20% seen once. Concerning this clone itself: Its antigen remains unknown. This sample includes further DNA sequences coding for the same CDR3.

Study conclusions and caveats: Naive, central memory and regulatory TCRB repertoires appeared more similar among patients than healthy donors.

From germline, CDR1 is SGHRS and CDR2 YFSETQ. Trimming shortened V by 0 bases and J by 9 bases, and 4 bases separated the two germline ends. The CDR3 has 11 residues. The receptor was isolated from a young woman in good health. The source material was naive CD4+ T cells from blood. The rearrangement links TRBV5-1 to TRBJ2-1; D not resolved. CDR3 residues: CASSLEAEQFF. DNA for the CDR3: TGCGCCAGCAGCTTGGAAGCTGAGCAGTTCTTC.